Each of the 5 T cell receptor beta chains below was sequenced from the same sample in a study of blood T cell repertoires in COVID-19. Data came from immunoSEQ multiplex PCR; TCRdb stores just in-frame clones and leaves some out. The sample shows hundreds of thousands of clones, roughly 87% of them seen only once. Sequenced material: PBMCs or T cells enriched from blood (not recorded which). These TCRs come from a woman aged 25 to 45 with acute COVID-19.

Here the CDR3 reads CASGVVNTGELFF. The CDR3 DNA reads as TGTGCTAGTGGTGTAGTAAACACCGGGGAGCTGTTTTTT. The V gene is TRBV12-5, the J gene TRBJ2-2; D is unclear. V lost 5 bases and J 2 bases, leaving 6 bases between the germline ends. The germline V gene has CDR1 LGHNT and CDR2 FRNRAP. The length of the CDR3 is 13 residues.

This chain uses TRBV9 with TRBJ1-5; TRBD1 agrees at 10 bases. Germline assignment: CDR1 SGDLS and CDR2 YYNGEE. With 3 bases clipped from V and 4 bases from J, the junction kept 4 bases outside the gene matches. The length of the CDR3 is 15 residues. The DNA for the CDR3 is TGTGCCAGCAGCGCCCGGGACAGGGGTAATCAGCCCCAGCATTTT. The encoded protein is CASSARDRGNQPQHF.

As for this clone: Other nucleotide sequences in the sample specify the same CDR3. The chain couples TRBV5-4 to TRBJ2-1; 9 positions match TRBD2. Per the germline V gene, CDR1 is SGHNT and CDR2 is YYREEE (reference sequence). This CDR3 region has 15 residues. With 0 bases clipped from V and 4 bases from J, the junction kept 2 bases outside the gene matches. The CDR3 spells CASSLAAGGYNEQFF. DNA for the CDR3: TGTGCCAGCAGCTTGGCGGCGGGGGGGTACAATGAGCAGTTCTTC.

The chain uses TRBV7-2 and TRBJ2-3; weak D call: TRBD2 (6 bases). This CDR3 spans 16 amino acids. Trimming removed 4 bases at V and 4 bases at J, with 18 bases between. Germline-derived CDR1 and CDR2 are SGHTA and FQGNSA. The CDR3 DNA sequence: TGTGCCAGCAGCTACCAGGAGCGGGCAAGAGCAGATACGCAGTATTTT. Translation gives CASSYQERARADTQYF.

This clone is a singleton in its sample. DNA of the CDR3: TGTGCCAGCAGTATATCCAGGGTTATGAACGAGCAGTACTTC. Protein sequence: CASSISRVMNEQYF. J is TRBJ2-7 and V is TRBV6-5; D possibly corresponds to TRBD1 (5 bases). Germline V CDR1 and CDR2: MNHEY, SVGAGI. CDR3 length: 14 residues. V was cut by 5 bases and J by 5 bases, with 16 bases left in between.